The entry that follows covers one TCR beta chain sequence. This table comes from immunoSEQ multiplex PCR, and its TCRdb copy is limited to in-frame clones, with some not included. The data show just over 300,000 clones, with about 91% seen just once and 8% to 9% held by the top ten. This entry comes from a study of blood T cell repertoires in COVID-19. Study details: T cells, B-cell-depleted T cells, or PBMCs provided the cDNA or gDNA that served as material.

Germline V lookup: CDR1 MNHEY, CDR2 SMNVEV (reference sequence). The V and J ends lost 8 bases and 3 bases, in that order; junction bases with no gene match: 6. This CDR3 comprises 13 residues. Membership in each cohort depended on participant-reported clinical history. The clonotype was recovered from a woman younger than 35 who had recovered from COVID-19. Sequencing used PBMCs or T cells enriched from blood (not recorded which). The V gene is TRBV27, the J gene TRBJ1-2; 7 bases align to TRBD1. This chain's CDR3 is CASCRTGHYGYTF. CDR3 nucleotide sequence: TGTGCCAGCTGTCGGACAGGACACTATGGCTACACCTTC.